This TCR beta chain was captured in a study of blood T cell repertoires in COVID-19. In the study overall: Donors in the United States, Italy and Spain gave samples during acute or convalescent COVID-19. T cells, B-cell-depleted T cells, or PBMCs supplied cDNA or gDNA.

CDR1 is SGHRS and CDR2 is YFSETQ in the germline V gene. Trimming at V came to 3 bases and at J to 9 bases, leaving 0 bases not matched to a gene. CDR3 size: 12 residues. Assay used: immunoSEQ multiplex PCR; TCRdb lists only in-frame clones, some missing. The sample yields under 250,000 clones, approximately 84% seen once. Sequencing was done on a sample of peripheral blood. The TCR comes from a woman aged 55-70 years with acute or convalescent COVID-19. J is TRBJ2-1 and V is TRBV5-1; 10 bases line up with TRBD1. The CDR3 nucleotides are TGCGCCAGCAGCTGGACAGGGGGTGAGCAGTTCTTC. Translated: CASSWTGGEQFF.